Listed below are T cell receptor beta chains from one sample, sequenced in a study of blood T cell repertoires in COVID-19. TCRdb's table, derived via immunoSEQ multiplex PCR, lists solely in-frame clones and lacks some. Of 75,000 to 95,000 clones listed, roughly 80% are singletons. The sequenced sample was peripheral blood. All receptors derive from a woman aged 35 to 49 with active or convalescent COVID-19. The CDR3 runs from the conserved cysteine through the conserved F or W. Each record gives: D gene, V gene, clone size, J gene, CDR3 DNA, CDR3 protein. A D gene is named only where the DNA matches it firmly. Not all rows give a size; the values are once, few, many and, for expanded clones, a class.

TRBD2	TRBV28	-	TRBJ2-5	TGTGCCAGCAGTTCCGGGACTAGCGGCCCAGGGGTCGAGACCCAGTACTTC	CASSSGTSGPGVETQYF
-	TRBV12-2	-	TRBJ2-7	TGTGCAAGTCGCTTAGGTCTAGGGGGATTTGGGTACGAGCAGTACTTC	CASRLGLGGFGYEQYF
-	TRBV12-3/TRBV12-4	few	TRBJ1-6	TGTGCCAGCAGTTCAGGGGTTTCTTCACCCCTCCACTTT	CASSSGVSSPLHF
-	TRBV11-3	-	TRBJ2-3	TGTGCCAGCAGCTTAGCAGGGGCCGGCACAGATACGCAGTATTTT	CASSLAGAGTDTQYF
-	TRBV18	few	TRBJ2-2	TGTGCCAGCTCATCCATCCGGGAACTAGCCGGGGAGCTGTTTTTT	CASSSIRELAGELFF
TRBD1	TRBV24-1	few	TRBJ1-2	TGTGCCACCAGTGGAGGGCAGGGGGCGTTCTATGGCTACACCTTC	CATSGGQGAFYGYTF
-	TRBV11-2	-	TRBJ2-5	TGTGCCAGCAGCGAGATGTGGGGGCAACGCGGTGACACCCAGTACTTC	CASSEMWGQRGDTQYF
-	TRBV5-1	-	TRBJ1-2	TGCGCCAGCAGCTTGGGACTTCACTATGGCTACACCTTC	CASSLGLHYGYTF
-	TRBV6-4	-	TRBJ2-1	TGTGCCAGCAGTGACTCTTCGAGCGGCCCACTGGGGGAGCAGTTCTTC	CASSDSSSGPLGEQFF
-	TRBV6-2/TRBV6-3	few	TRBJ1-5	TGTGCCAGCAGTTACTTGGACTCGATGATCAGCAATCAGCCCCAGCATTTT	CASSYLDSMISNQPQHF
-	TRBV18	-	TRBJ2-7	TGTGCCAGCTCACCGGCCCGTTCTGGGAGAATCTACGAGCAGTACTTC	CASSPARSGRIYEQYF
TRBD2	TRBV27	-	TRBJ2-7	TGTGCCAGCAGCGGACTAGCGGGACCCTCGAACTACGAGCAGTACTTC	CASSGLAGPSNYEQYF
TRBD1	TRBV7-2	-	TRBJ1-4	TGTGCCAGCAGTTATACAGGGGGCGCATACGAAAAACTGTTTTTT	CASSYTGGAYEKLFF
-	TRBV21-1	-	TRBJ1-4	TGTGCCAGCAGCCCCGGAGGACTGTTTTTT	CASSPGGLFF
TRBD1	TRBV18	-	TRBJ1-5	TGTGCCAGCTCACCACCGACAGGGGGTAACAATCAGCCCCAGCATTTT	CASSPPTGGNNQPQHF
TRBD1	TRBV27	-	TRBJ2-3	TGTGCCAGCAGTTTCTCAACTGGACAGGGCACAGATACGCAGTATTTT	CASSFSTGQGTDTQYF
-	TRBV5-1	-	TRBJ2-7	TGCGCCAGCAGGCCCACTGAGTATGCCATATACGAGCAGTACTTC	CASRPTEYAIYEQYF
TRBD1	TRBV6-5	once	TRBJ2-7	TGTGCCAGCAGGCTGGACAGGGATGGGGACTACGAGCAGTACTTC	CASRLDRDGDYEQYF
TRBD1	TRBV12-3/TRBV12-4	-	TRBJ2-7	TGTGCCAGCAGTTACAGGGGGGACCACGAGCAGTACTTC	CASSYRGDHEQYF
TRBD1	TRBV7-2	once	TRBJ2-7	TGTGCCAGCAGCTTAGTCTGGGACAGTAACGAGCAGTACTTC	CASSLVWDSNEQYF
-	TRBV28	-	TRBJ2-2	TGTGCCAGCAGTTTCCGGTATTCGTCCGGGTTGAACACCGGGGAGCTGTTTTTT	CASSFRYSSGLNTGELFF
TRBD2	TRBV5-4	-	TRBJ2-1	TGTGCCAGCAGCTTGTCGGGATTGGCGGCGGGAGAGCTCAATGAGCAGTTCTTC	CASSLSGLAAGELNEQFF
TRBD1	TRBV5-6	few	TRBJ2-7	TGTGCCAGCAGCTCTGCCGGGACAGGGGGCTTCGAGCGGAACTTC	CASSSAGTGGFERNF
TRBD2	TRBV28	-	TRBJ2-3	TGTGCCAGCAGCTACGGTGGCGGGGGGGCCTCAGATACGCAGTATTTT	CASSYGGGGASDTQYF
TRBD2	TRBV7-2	-	TRBJ2-1	TGTGCCAGCAGCTTAGGATTCACTAGCGGGGGGGCCGGAAATGAGCAGTTCTTC	CASSLGFTSGGAGNEQFF
-	TRBV5-1	-	TRBJ2-5	TGCGCCAGCAGCTCTCCAGGAAAACAAGAGACCCAGTACTTC	CASSSPGKQETQYF
-	TRBV2	-	TRBJ1-2	TGTGCCAGCCCAGGGGTTTATGGCTACACCTTC	CASPGVYGYTF
-	TRBV28	-	TRBJ2-3	TGTGCCAGCAGCCGGAGCACAGATACGCAGTATTTT	CASSRSTDTQYF
-	TRBV5-1	-	TRBJ2-3	TGCGCCAGCAGCTTGGAGACAGCCTCGCAGTATTTT	CASSLETASQYF
-	TRBV6-5	few	TRBJ1-2	TGTGCCAGCAAAATGACAGCCACACTTAGCTACACCTTC	CASKMTATLSYTF
-	TRBV6-6	-	TRBJ1-6	TGTGCCAGCAGACGAATAAGGAGCTCCTATAATTCACCCCTCCACTTT	CASRRIRSSYNSPLHF
-	TRBV19	once	TRBJ1-2	TGTGCCAGTAGTCTCAAGCGAGCGGCGGCACATGGTGGCTACACCTTC	CASSLKRAAAHGGYTF
-	TRBV5-1	-	TRBJ1-1	TGCGCCAGCAGCTTCCGGGACACTGAAGCTTTCTTT	CASSFRDTEAFF
TRBD2	TRBV19	-	TRBJ2-1	TGTGCCAGTAGTGGACTAGCGGTATACTCCTACAATGAGCAGTTCTTC	CASSGLAVYSYNEQFF
-	TRBV19	-	TRBJ2-4	TGTGCCAGTAGTATTTCAGGCGCGAAAAACATTCAGTACTTC	CASSISGAKNIQYF
-	TRBV9	-	TRBJ2-7	TGTGCCAGCAGCGTAGGGCAGGGAAACGAGCAGTACTTC	CASSVGQGNEQYF